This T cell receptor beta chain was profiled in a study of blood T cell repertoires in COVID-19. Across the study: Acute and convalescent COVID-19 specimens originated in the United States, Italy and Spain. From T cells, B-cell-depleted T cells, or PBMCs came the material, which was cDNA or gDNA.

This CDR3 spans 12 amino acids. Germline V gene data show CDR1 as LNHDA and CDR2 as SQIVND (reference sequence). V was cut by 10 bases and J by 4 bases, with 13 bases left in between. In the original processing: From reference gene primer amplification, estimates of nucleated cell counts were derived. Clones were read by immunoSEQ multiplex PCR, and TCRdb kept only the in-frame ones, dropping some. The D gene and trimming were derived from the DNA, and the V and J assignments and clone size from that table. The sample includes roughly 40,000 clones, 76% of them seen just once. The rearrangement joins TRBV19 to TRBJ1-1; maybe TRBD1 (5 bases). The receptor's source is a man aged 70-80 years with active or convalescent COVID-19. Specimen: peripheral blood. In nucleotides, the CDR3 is TGTGCCACTAGGACAAGGGGCACTGAAGCTTTCTTT. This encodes CATRTRGTEAFF.